This T cell receptor beta chain was retrieved from a study of CD4+ T cells in melanoma. Points on this clone: Its antigen remains unknown.

With 0 bases removed from V and 4 bases from J, the gap between germline ends came to 13 bases. From germline, CDR1 is SGHRS and CDR2 YFSETQ. The CDR3 has 15 amino acids. Some clones are missing from TCRdb's copy, which holds only in-frame ones; the method was immunoSEQ multiplex PCR. The sample carries approximately 19,000 clones, about 77% recorded once. General observations from the study: A reported correlation linked neoantigen-specific CD4+ T cells to CD8+, macrophage and B cell function. In melanoma, neoantigen-specific CD4+ T cells reportedly differed in differentiation state.

This sequence was found in a human donor with melanoma. The J gene is TRBJ1-2, the V gene TRBV5-1; a weak D match, TRBD1 (5 bases). DNA for the CDR3: TGCGCCAGCAGCTTGGGACAGAACTACGGCTATGGCTACACCTTC. Translated: CASSLGQNYGYGYTF.